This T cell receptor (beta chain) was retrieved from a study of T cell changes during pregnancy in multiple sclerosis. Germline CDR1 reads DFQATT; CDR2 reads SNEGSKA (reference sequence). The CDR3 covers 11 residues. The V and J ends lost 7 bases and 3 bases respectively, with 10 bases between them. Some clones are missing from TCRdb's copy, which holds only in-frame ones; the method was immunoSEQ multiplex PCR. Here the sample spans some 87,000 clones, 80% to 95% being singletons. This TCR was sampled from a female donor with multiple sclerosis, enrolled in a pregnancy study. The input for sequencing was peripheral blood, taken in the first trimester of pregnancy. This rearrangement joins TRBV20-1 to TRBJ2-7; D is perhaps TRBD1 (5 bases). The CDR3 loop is CSVLQGYEQYF. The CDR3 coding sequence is TGCAGTGTTCTTCAGGGCTACGAGCAGTACTTC.